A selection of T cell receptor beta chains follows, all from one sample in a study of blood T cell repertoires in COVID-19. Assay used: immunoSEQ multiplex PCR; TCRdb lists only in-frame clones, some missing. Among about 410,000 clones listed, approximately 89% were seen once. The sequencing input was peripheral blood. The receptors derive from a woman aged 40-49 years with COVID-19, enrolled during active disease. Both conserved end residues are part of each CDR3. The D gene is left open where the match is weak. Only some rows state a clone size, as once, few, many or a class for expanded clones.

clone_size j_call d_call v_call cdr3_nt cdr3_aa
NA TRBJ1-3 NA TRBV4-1 TGCGCCAGCAGCCAAGGGGAGAGTCTGGCGCCTGGAAACACCATATATTTT CASSQGESLAPGNTIYF
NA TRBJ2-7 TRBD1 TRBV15 TGTGCCACCAGCAGTGATGGGGACAGCCCCTACGAGCAGTACTTC CATSSDGDSPYEQYF
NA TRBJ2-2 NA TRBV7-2 TGTGCCAGCAGCGCCGGGGTTGCCGGGGAGCTGTTTTTT CASSAGVAGELFF
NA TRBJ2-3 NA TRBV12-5 TGTGCTAGTGGTTCCGAGGGGGGGGGACGTGGAGATACGCAGTATTTT CASGSEGGGRGDTQYF
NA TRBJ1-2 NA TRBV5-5 TGTGCCAGCAGCTTGTTTGTCGGCCCAGGGGTCTATGGCTACACCTTC CASSLFVGPGVYGYTF
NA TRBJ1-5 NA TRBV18 TGTGCCAGCTCACCCCTCCCAGGGGATCAGCCCCAGCATTTT CASSPLPGDQPQHF
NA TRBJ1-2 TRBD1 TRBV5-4 TGTGCCAGCACCGGGTCGACAGGGACAGGCTACACCTTC CASTGSTGTGYTF
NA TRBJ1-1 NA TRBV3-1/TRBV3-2 TGTGCCAGCAGCCCTCGAGGCCTCGGAGCTTTCTTT CASSPRGLGAFF
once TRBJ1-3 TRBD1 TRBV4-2 TGTGCCAGCAGCCAAGAGGGGACAGGTGGAAACACCATATATTTT CASSQEGTGGNTIYF
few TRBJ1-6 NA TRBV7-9 TGTGCCAGCAGCTTAGAAGGAGGGCACGGAAATTATTCACCCCTCCACTTT CASSLEGGHGNYSPLHF
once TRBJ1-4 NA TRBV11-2 TGTGCCAGCAGCTTAGCCGGGGGGGCCCATCGGGAAAAACTGTTTTTT CASSLAGGAHREKLFF
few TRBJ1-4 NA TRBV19 TGTGCCAGTCGGGACACCTATGAAAAACTGTTTTTT CASRDTYEKLFF
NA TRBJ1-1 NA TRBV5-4 TGTGCCAGCAGCTTGGCAGGAAACCTTGAAGCTTTCTTT CASSLAGNLEAFF
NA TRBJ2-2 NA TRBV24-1 TGTGCCACCAGTGATGTCTTCGGGGGCACCGGGGAGCTGTTTTTT CATSDVFGGTGELFF
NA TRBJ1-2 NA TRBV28 TGTGCCAGCAGTCGAACAGCCTTCGTCGGCTACACCTTC CASSRTAFVGYTF